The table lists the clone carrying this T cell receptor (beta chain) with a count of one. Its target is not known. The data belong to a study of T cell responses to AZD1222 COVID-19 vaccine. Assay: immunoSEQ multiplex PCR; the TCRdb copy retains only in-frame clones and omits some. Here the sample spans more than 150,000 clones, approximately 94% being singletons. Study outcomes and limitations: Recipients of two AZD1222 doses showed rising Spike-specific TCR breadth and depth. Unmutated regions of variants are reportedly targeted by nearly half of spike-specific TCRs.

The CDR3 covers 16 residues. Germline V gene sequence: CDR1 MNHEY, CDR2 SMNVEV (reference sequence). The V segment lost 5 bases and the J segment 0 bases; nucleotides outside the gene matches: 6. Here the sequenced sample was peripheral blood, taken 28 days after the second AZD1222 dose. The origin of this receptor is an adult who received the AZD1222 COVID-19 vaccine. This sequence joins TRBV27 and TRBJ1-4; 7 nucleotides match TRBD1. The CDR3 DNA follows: TGTGCCAGCAGTAGGGGGCCGATTCCAACTAATGAAAAACTGTTTTTT. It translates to CASSRGPIPTNEKLFF.